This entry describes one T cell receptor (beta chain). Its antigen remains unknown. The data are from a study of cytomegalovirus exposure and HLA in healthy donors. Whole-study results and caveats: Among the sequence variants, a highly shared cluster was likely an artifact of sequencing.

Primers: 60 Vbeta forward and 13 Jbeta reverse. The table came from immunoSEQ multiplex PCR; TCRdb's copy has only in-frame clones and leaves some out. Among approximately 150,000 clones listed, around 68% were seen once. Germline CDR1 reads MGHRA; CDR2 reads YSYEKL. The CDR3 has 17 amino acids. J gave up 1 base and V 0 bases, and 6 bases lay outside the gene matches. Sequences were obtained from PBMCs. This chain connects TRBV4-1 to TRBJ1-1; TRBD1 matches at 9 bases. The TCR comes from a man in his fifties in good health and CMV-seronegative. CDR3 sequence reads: CASSQDPSTGGNTEAFF. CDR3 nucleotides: TGCGCCAGCAGCCAAGATCCATCGACAGGGGGGAACACTGAAGCTTTCTTT.